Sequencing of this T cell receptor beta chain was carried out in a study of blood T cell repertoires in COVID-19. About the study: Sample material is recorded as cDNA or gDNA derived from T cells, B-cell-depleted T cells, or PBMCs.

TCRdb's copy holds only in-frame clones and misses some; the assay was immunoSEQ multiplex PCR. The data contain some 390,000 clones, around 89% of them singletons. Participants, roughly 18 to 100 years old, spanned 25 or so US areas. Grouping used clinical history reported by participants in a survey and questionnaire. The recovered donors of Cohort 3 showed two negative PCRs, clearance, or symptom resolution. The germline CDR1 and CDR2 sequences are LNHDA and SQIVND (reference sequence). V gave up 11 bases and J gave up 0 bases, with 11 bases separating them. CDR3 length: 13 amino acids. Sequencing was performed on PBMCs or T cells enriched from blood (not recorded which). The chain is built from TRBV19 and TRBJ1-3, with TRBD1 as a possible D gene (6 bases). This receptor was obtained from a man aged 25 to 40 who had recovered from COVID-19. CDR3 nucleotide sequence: TGTGCCGTAGAGGGGGTCTCTGGAAACACCATATATTTT. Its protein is CAVEGVSGNTIYF.